Following are 20 T cell receptor beta chains from one sample sequenced in a study of T cell changes during pregnancy in multiple sclerosis. Produced via immunoSEQ multiplex PCR; TCRdb's table is partial and in-frame only. This table has approximately 71,000 clones, 80% to 95% appearing once. Material: peripheral blood, obtained in the second trimester of pregnancy. These receptors came from a female donor with multiple sclerosis, enrolled in a pregnancy study.

In this sample, this clone turned up a few times. The chain uses TRBV6-1 and TRBJ2-3; 10 nucleotides match TRBD2. Trimming cost V 8 bases and J 6 bases; bases outside gene matches: 11. The CDR3 covers 15 residues. CDR1 is MNHNS, CDR2 SASEGT, per germline. Written as DNA, the CDR3 is TGTGCCAGCGAAGGACTAGCGGATGGGGGGGATACGCAGTATTTT. This codes for CASEGLADGGDTQYF.

The CDR3 DNA sequence: TGTGCCAGCAGCCGAGGAGGAACGCAGTATTTT. Encoded protein: CASSRGGTQYF. The chain is built from TRBV5-6 and TRBJ2-3, with D possibly TRBD2 on 5 matching bases. The germline V gene encodes CDR1 SGHDT and CDR2 YYEEEE. Between the trimmed V and J ends, which lost 4 bases and 9 bases, there was a span of 9 bases. This CDR3 has 11 residues. Full variable domain (remainder filled in from reference TRBV5-6 and TRBJ2-3): DAGVTQSPTHLIKTRGQQVTLRCSPKSGHDTVSWYQQALGQGPQFIFQYYEEEERQRGNFPDRFSGHQFPNYSSELNVNALLLGDSALYLCASSRGGTQYFGPGTRLTVL.

The chain employs TRBV29-1 and TRBJ2-3; the match to TRBD2 covers 8 bases. V shed 7 bases and J 5 bases; nucleotides not matched to a gene: 11. Germline CDR1 reads SQVTM; CDR2 reads ANQGSEA. CDR3 size: 14 residues. CDR3 nucleotide sequence: TGCAGCGGGGGCAGTAGCGGGAAGGGAGATACGCAGTATTTT. This sequence encodes CSGGSSGKGDTQYF.

The genes are TRBV10-3 and TRBJ2-5; TRBD1 aligns across 7 bases. The V gene's germline CDR1 is ENHRY and CDR2 SYGVKD. The length of the CDR3 is 14 residues. V shed 2 bases and J 1 base; nucleotides not matched to a gene: 1. CDR3 DNA sequence: TGTGCCATCAGTGAGACAGGGGCCCAAGAGACCCAGTACTTC. It translates to CAISETGAQETQYF.

The rearrangement uses TRBV30 and TRBJ1-2; 7 nucleotides agree with TRBD1. Trimming removed 3 bases from V and 4 bases from J; junction bases left unmatched: 8. CDR3 size: 14 residues. Germline V CDR1 and CDR2: GTSNPN, SVGIG (reference sequence). CDR3 in amino acids: CAWSTGATAYGYTF. The CDR3 DNA sequence: TGTGCCTGGAGCACAGGGGCCACTGCCTATGGCTACACCTTC. Supplemented by reference TRBV30 and TRBJ1-2, the full variable domain reads SQTIHQWPATLVQPVGSPLSLECTVEGTSNPNLYWYRQAAGRGLQLLFYSVGIGQISSEVPQNLSASRPQDRQFILSSKKLLLSDSGFYLCAWSTGATAYGYTFGSGTRLTVV.

This CDR3 reads CASSREGAISYEQYF. CDR3 sequence (DNA): TGTGCCAGCAGCCGGGAGGGGGCCATCTCCTACGAGCAGTACTTC. The chain carries TRBV9 and TRBJ2-7; D possibly corresponds to TRBD2 (8 bases). The CDR3 spans 15 residues. The germline V gene has CDR1 SGDLS and CDR2 YYNGEE. Trimming took 4 bases from V and 0 from J, leaving 14 bases between them.

The CDR3 spells CASSTTGQATGELFF. In nucleotides, the CDR3 is TGTGCCAGCAGCACGACGGGACAGGCCACCGGGGAGCTGTTTTTT. The chain employs TRBV9 and TRBJ2-2, with 8 bases lining up with TRBD1. Trimming at V came to 4 bases and at J to 4 bases, leaving 6 bases not matched to a gene. CDR3 length equals 15 residues. The germline gives CDR1 SGDLS, CDR2 YYNGEE.

The rearrangement links TRBV30 to TRBJ1-4; 11 nucleotides agree with TRBD1. This CDR3 has 15 amino acids. CDR1 GTSNPN and CDR2 SVGIG come from the germline V gene (reference sequence). V was clipped by 0 bases and J by 7 bases; unmatched bases: 4. The CDR3 loop is CAWSVPGTGGEKLFF. For the CDR3, the DNA is TGTGCCTGGAGTGTACCCGGGACAGGGGGTGAAAAACTGTTTTTT.

The rearrangement joins TRBV29-1 to TRBJ2-1; possible D gene TRBD1, 5 bases. Deletions cut 2 bases from V and 8 bases from J, with 16 bases between. The germline CDR1 and CDR2 sequences are SQVTM and ANQGSEA. This CDR3 has 14 amino acids. The CDR3 protein is CSVERPQGVDEQFF. The CDR3 DNA reads TGCAGCGTTGAAAGGCCCCAGGGCGTTGATGAGCAGTTCTTC.

This chain joins TRBV7-3 and TRBJ2-1; 8 nucleotides line up with TRBD2. The V gene end was trimmed by 4 bases and the J gene end by 3 bases; junction bases not matched to a gene: 8. CDR3 size: 16 residues. Germline values: CDR1 SGHTA, CDR2 FQGTGA. This CDR3 reads CASSSPVGTSYNEQFF. DNA of the CDR3: TGTGCCAGCAGCTCCCCAGTCGGGACTAGCTACAATGAGCAGTTCTTC.

The chain is built from TRBV28 and TRBJ1-1, with D perhaps matching TRBD1 (5 bases). The CDR3 covers 13 residues. CDR1 and CDR2 from the germline V gene are MDHEN and SYDVKM. Deletions cut 10 bases from V and 1 base from J, with 13 bases between. CDR3 in amino acids: CATKFTGNTEAFF. The CDR3 nucleotides are TGTGCCACCAAATTCACAGGGAACACTGAAGCTTTCTTT.

V gene TRBV6-5 combines with J gene TRBJ2-5, with 7 bases identical to TRBD2. The J segment lost 3 bases and the V segment lost 0 bases, leaving 7 bases of the junction unmatched. Germline V gives CDR1 MNHEY, CDR2 SVGAGI. The CDR3 has 16 amino acids. The CDR3 reads CASSYSVLAAEETQYF. The CDR3 DNA follows: TGTGCCAGCAGTTACTCGGTGCTAGCGGCTGAAGAGACCCAGTACTTC.

This chain joins TRBV9 and TRBJ2-1; 8 positions match TRBD2. J lost 8 bases, V lost 0 bases, and 7 bases had no gene match. The CDR3 runs 15 residues. Germline V gene sequence: CDR1 SGDLS, CDR2 YYNGEE. CDR3 in amino acids: CASSVGGGLVDEQFF. In DNA, the CDR3 is TGTGCCAGCAGCGTAGGAGGGGGACTAGTGGATGAGCAGTTCTTC.

This clone has more than one count but fewer than ten. This sequence joins TRBV10-3 and TRBJ1-6; possibly TRBD1 for D (6 bases). Germline V gene data show CDR1 as ENHRY and CDR2 as SYGVKD. V lost 10 bases, J lost 9 bases, and 16 bases lay in between. The CDR3 spans 13 residues. CDR3 loop: CATLSGQGSPLHF. CDR3 in DNA: TGTGCCACCCTGTCGGGACAAGGTTCACCCCTCCACTTT.

This rearrangement joins TRBV6-5 to TRBJ2-2; possible D gene TRBD2, 6 bases. Trimming left V 6 bases short and J 0 bases short, with 11 bases between. The CDR3 loop spans 15 amino acids. CDR1 and CDR2 (germline): MNHEY, SVGAGI. DNA of the CDR3: TGTGCCAGCAGGCGGGGAACAGCGAACACCGGGGAGCTGTTTTTT. It encodes CASRRGTANTGELFF.

This clone was picked up a small number of times. The DNA for the CDR3 is TGTGCCACCGGTAGGGCGGACAGCGGTGGAAACACCATATATTTT. Its translation is CATGRADSGGNTIYF. J is TRBJ1-3 and V is TRBV7-9; D is perhaps TRBD1 (6 bases). The CDR3 has 15 residues. Trimming removed 10 bases at V and 3 bases at J, with 19 bases between. CDR1 is SEHNR and CDR2 is FQNEAQ in the germline V gene (reference sequence).

The rearrangement joins TRBV7-9 to TRBJ1-6; 7 nucleotides match TRBD1. The CDR3 has 19 amino acids. The germline V gene encodes CDR1 SEHNR and CDR2 FQNEAQ (reference sequence). With V trimmed by 5 bases and J by 0 bases, 13 bases remained unmatched. Here the CDR3 DNA reads TGTGCCAGCAGCGCTAGGAAGGGGGCTGAGTACTCCTATAATTCACCCCTCCACTTT. Its translation is CASSARKGAEYSYNSPLHF. Combining the CDR3 with reference TRBV7-9 and TRBJ1-6 gives the whole variable domain DTGVSQNPRHKITKRGQNVTFRCDPISEHNRLYWYRQTLGQGPEFLTYFQNEAQLEKSRLLSDRFSAERPKGSFSTLEIQRTEQGDSAMYLCASSARKGAEYSYNSPLHFGNGTRLTVT.

V is TRBV28 and J is TRBJ2-7, with TRBD2 matching over 10 bases. This CDR3 comprises 15 residues. Trimming took 6 bases from V and 2 from J; bases not matched to a gene: 7. CDR1 and CDR2 (germline): MDHEN, SYDVKM. The CDR3 region has the DNA TGTGCCAGCAGGCCCCCTAGCGGGAGTGCCTACGAGCAGTACTTC. Protein: CASRPPSGSAYEQYF.

The chain links TRBV5-1 to TRBJ2-5; tentative D call: TRBD2 (8 bases). Germline assignment: CDR1 SGHRS and CDR2 YFSETQ. This CDR3 contains 16 residues. Trimming shortened V by 5 bases and J by 2 bases, and 19 bases separated the two germline ends. The CDR3 bases are TGCGCCAGCAGAAACCGGGGGGGACAGAAACAAGAGACCCAGTACTTC. Translation gives CASRNRGGQKQETQYF.

J is TRBJ1-5 and V is TRBV9; 7 bases map to TRBD1. The germline gives CDR1 SGDLS, CDR2 YYNGEE. CDR3 length equals 14 residues. J lost 7 bases, V lost 3 bases, and 7 bases had no gene match. Here the CDR3 reads CASSDATGLQPQHF. The CDR3 DNA reads as TGTGCCAGCAGCGACGCGACAGGGCTCCAGCCCCAGCATTTT.